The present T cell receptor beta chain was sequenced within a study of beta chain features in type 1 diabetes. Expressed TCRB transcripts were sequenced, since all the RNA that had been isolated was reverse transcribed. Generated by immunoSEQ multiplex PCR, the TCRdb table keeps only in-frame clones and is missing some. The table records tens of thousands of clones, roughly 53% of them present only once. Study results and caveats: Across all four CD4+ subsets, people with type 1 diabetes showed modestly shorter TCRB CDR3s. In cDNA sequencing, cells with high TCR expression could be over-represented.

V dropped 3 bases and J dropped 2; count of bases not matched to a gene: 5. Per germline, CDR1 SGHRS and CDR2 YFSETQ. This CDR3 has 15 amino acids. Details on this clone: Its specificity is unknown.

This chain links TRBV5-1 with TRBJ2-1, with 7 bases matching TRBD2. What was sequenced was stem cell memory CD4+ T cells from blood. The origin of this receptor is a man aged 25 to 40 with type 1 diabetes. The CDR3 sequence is CASSSLGTTYNEQFF. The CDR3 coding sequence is TGCGCCAGCAGCTCCCTAGGGACTACCTACAATGAGCAGTTCTTC.